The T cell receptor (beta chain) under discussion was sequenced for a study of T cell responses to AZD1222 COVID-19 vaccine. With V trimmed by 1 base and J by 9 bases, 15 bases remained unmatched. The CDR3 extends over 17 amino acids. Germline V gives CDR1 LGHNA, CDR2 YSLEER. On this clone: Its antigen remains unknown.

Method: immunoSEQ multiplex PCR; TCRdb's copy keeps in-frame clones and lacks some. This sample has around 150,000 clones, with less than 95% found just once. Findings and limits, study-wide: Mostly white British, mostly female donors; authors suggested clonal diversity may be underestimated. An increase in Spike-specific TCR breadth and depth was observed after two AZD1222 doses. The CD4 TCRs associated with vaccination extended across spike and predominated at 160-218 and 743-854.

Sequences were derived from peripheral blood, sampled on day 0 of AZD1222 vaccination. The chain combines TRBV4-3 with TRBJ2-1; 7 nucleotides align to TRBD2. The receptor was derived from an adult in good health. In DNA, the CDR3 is TGCGCCAGCAGCCAAGTCATGACTAGCTGGGGAGCTGCTGAGCAGTTCTTC. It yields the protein CASSQVMTSWGAAEQFF.